These 14 T cell receptor beta chains share one sample of origin, sequenced in a study of shared clonotypes between healthy human individuals. Some clones are missing from TCRdb's copy, which holds only in-frame ones; the method was immunoSEQ multiplex PCR. The top ten hold 30% to 40% of the sample, which has roughly 700,000 clones, roughly 91% seen once. Sample: memory CD8+ T cells from PBMCs. Described subset: CD45RO+ cells pooled with CCR7-negative TemRA cells. These receptors were obtained from a man between 18 and 35 years old in good health. Some clones in this sample may be carry-over from other donors' samples.

The chain employs TRBV4-2 and TRBJ2-7; 13 bases agree with TRBD2. The CDR3 runs 19 residues. The germline CDR1 and CDR2 sequences are LGHNA and YNFKEQ. Trimming at V came to 0 bases and at J to 3 bases, leaving 11 bases not matched to a gene. The CDR3 protein is CASSQDGRLAGGALYEQYF. In nucleotides, the CDR3 is TGTGCCAGCAGCCAAGATGGCCGACTAGCGGGAGGAGCGCTCTACGAGCAGTACTTC.

J is TRBJ2-7 and V is TRBV15, with 8 bases lining up with TRBD1. V shed 0 bases and J 9 bases; nucleotides not matched to a gene: 10. This CDR3 contains 15 residues. The germline CDR1 and CDR2 sequences are LNHNV and YYDKDF (reference sequence). CDR3 region: CATSREWTGNEGQYF. The CDR3 region has the DNA TGTGCCACCAGCAGAGAGTGGACAGGGAATGAGGGGCAGTACTTC.

This clone was observed a single time. The chain carries TRBV4-1 and TRBJ2-1; the D gene is possibly TRBD1 (5 bases). The CDR3 consists of 15 residues. Trimming removed 5 bases at V and 1 base at J, with 12 bases between. The germline CDR1 and CDR2 sequences are MGHRA and YSYEKL. For the CDR3, the DNA is TGCGCCAGCAGCAAACAGGAACCTTCCTACAATGAGCAGTTCTTC. Protein product: CASSKQEPSYNEQFF.

This sequence joins TRBV7-9 and TRBJ2-7, with D perhaps TRBD1 or TRBD2 (7 bases each). The CDR3 length is 13 residues. The germline CDR1 and CDR2 sequences are SEHNR and FQNEAQ (reference sequence). Trimming took 8 bases from V and 5 from J, leaving 16 bases between them. CDR3 amino acids: CASSGGDRNEQYF. The CDR3 bases are TGTGCCAGCTCAGGGGGGGATCGGAACGAGCAGTACTTC.

V usage is TRBV4-3 and J usage is TRBJ2-7; 9 bases line up with TRBD1. The CDR3 is 15 residues long. V was clipped by 4 bases and J by 5 bases; unmatched bases: 9. Germline CDR1 reads LGHNA; CDR2 reads YSLEER. The CDR3 DNA follows: TGCGCCAGCAGCCCCAGAACAGGGGGCCGGCACGAGCAGTACTTC. It encodes CASSPRTGGRHEQYF.

V and J are TRBV7-9 and TRBJ2-5, with D maybe TRBD2 (6 bases). The J call is uncertain, as TRBJ2-7 better fits the DNA end. There are 12 residues in the CDR3. Germline V gene lookup returns CDR1 SEHNR and CDR2 FQNEAQ (reference sequence). The CDR3 coding sequence is TGTGCCAGCAGCGGCGGGACCTACGAGCAGTACTTC. Amino acids: CASSGGTYEQYF.

The chain links TRBV4-1 to TRBJ2-1; 11 bases are a match to TRBD2. Germline V CDR1 and CDR2: MGHRA, YSYEKL. Unmatched junction bases numbered 13, after V lost 0 bases and J lost 9 bases. This CDR3 is 18 amino acids long. CDR3 in amino acids: CASSQDPILAGVTTEQFF. The DNA of the CDR3 is TGCGCCAGCAGCCAAGACCCTATACTAGCGGGGGTGACCACTGAGCAGTTCTTC.

The rearrangement links TRBV6-1 to TRBJ2-7, with D unresolved. Trimming cost V 0 bases and J 3 bases, with 15 bases left between them. Germline CDR1 is MNHNS and CDR2 is SASEGT. The CDR3 totals 16 residues. Written as DNA, the CDR3 is TGTGCCAGCAGTGAAGCGGTGTGGCAGTCGAGCTACGAGCAGTACTTC. It specifies CASSEAVWQSSYEQYF.

The V gene is TRBV7-6, the J gene TRBJ2-3; D perhaps matches TRBD1 (7 bases). Deletions cut 5 bases from V and 2 bases from J, with 17 bases between. The CDR3 spans 16 residues. Germline values: CDR1 SGHVS, CDR2 FNYEAQ. The CDR3 bases are TGTGCCAGCAGCCAGGGGGGCAGGGGTTCCACAGATACGCAGTATTTT. It translates to CASSQGGRGSTDTQYF.

This chain joins TRBV7-9 and TRBJ1-1; a possible D gene is TRBD1 (5 bases). Trimming removed 5 bases from V and 2 bases from J, with 24 bases in between. This CDR3 region has 18 residues. CDR1 is SEHNR, CDR2 FQNEAQ, per germline (reference sequence). The CDR3 nucleotides are TGTGCCAGCAGCCTCCCACGGGACCTAACCTTTACTAACACTGAAGCTTTCTTT. This translates into CASSLPRDLTFTNTEAFF.

The chain is built from TRBV6-5 and TRBJ2-5; TRBD2 agrees at 11 bases. This CDR3 has 12 residues. After removal of 10 bases from V and 9 bases from J, the junction contained 7 bases not matched to a gene. CDR1 and CDR2 (germline): MNHEY, SVGAGI. CDR3 in DNA: TGTGCCACCACTAGCGGGAGAGGGGCCCAGTACTTC. It codes for CATTSGRGAQYF.

The chain combines TRBV6-1 with TRBJ2-3; D might be TRBD1 (7 bases). This CDR3 is 18 amino acids long. Trimming shortened V by 0 bases and J by 4 bases, and 20 bases separated the two germline ends. Per germline, CDR1 MNHNS and CDR2 SASEGT. Written as DNA, the CDR3 is TGTGCCAGCAGTGAAGCTAAGACAGGGAAAGGGAGGTCAGATACGCAGTATTTT. Protein sequence: CASSEAKTGKGRSDTQYF.

This clone appeared once. The rearrangement links TRBV13 to TRBJ1-2; D is unclear. The CDR3 is 14 residues long. Trimming stripped 2 bases from V and 0 bases from J, with 7 bases between. Germline V CDR1 and CDR2: PRHDT, FYEKMQ (reference sequence). The CDR3 nucleotides read TGTGCCAGCAGCTTAAGAGGGCCTAACTATGGCTACACCTTC. The encoded protein is CASSLRGPNYGYTF.

The gene calls are TRBV7-3 and TRBJ2-1; 8 bases line up with TRBD1. The CDR3 length is 13 residues. Trimming took 3 bases from V and 10 from J; bases not matched to a gene: 5. Germline lookup yields CDR1 SGHTA and CDR2 FQGTGA. CDR3 sequence (DNA): TGTGCCAGCAGCTTCGGACAGGGCGACGAGCAGTTCTTC. It yields the protein CASSFGQGDEQFF.